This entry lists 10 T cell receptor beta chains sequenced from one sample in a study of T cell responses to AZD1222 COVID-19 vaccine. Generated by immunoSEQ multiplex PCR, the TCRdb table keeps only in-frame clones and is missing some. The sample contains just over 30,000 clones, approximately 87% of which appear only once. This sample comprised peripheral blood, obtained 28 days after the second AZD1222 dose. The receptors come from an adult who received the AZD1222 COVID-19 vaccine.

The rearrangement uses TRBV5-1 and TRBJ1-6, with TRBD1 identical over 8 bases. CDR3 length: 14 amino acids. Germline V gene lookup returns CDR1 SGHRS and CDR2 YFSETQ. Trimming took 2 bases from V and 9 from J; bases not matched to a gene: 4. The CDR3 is CASSLGQGGSPLHF. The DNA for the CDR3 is TGCGCCAGCAGCTTAGGACAGGGTGGTTCACCCCTCCACTTT.

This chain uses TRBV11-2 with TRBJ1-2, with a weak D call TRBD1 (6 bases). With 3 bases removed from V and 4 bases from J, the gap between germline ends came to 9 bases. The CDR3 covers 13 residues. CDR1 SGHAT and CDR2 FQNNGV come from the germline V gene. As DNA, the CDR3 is TGTGCCAGCAGCTTCGGGGGGCCCTATGGCTACACCTTC. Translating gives CASSFGGPYGYTF.

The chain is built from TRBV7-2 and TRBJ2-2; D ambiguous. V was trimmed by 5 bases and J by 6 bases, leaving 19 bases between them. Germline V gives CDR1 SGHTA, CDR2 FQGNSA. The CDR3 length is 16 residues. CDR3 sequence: CASSPRSAVTAGELFF. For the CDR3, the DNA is TGTGCCAGCAGCCCACGGAGCGCGGTAACGGCCGGGGAGCTGTTTTTT.

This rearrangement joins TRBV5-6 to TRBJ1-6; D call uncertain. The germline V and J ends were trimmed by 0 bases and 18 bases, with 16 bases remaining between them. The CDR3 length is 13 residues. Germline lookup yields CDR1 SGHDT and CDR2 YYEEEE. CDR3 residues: CASSLVQDGSPHF. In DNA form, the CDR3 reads TGTGCCAGCAGCTTGGTTCAGGATGGGTCCCCCCACTTT.

The DNA for the CDR3 is TGTGCCAGCAGCCAACAGGGCCTAGAGACCCAGTACTTC. As protein: CASSQQGLETQYF. The V call is TRBV3-1 (or the pseudogene TRBV3-2), the J call TRBJ2-5; D perhaps matches TRBD1 (5 bases). The CDR3 sequence is 13 residues long. V was pared by 2 bases and J by 4 bases, with 8 bases between. From germline, CDR1 is LGHDT and CDR2 YNNKEL (reference sequence).

The CDR3 DNA reads TGTGCCAGCAGTGACTCGGGAAACAACCCAACCGGGGAGCTGTTTTTT. Encoded protein: CASSDSGNNPTGELFF. The gene calls are TRBV6-4 and TRBJ2-2; D ambiguous. The V gene's germline CDR1 is MRHNA and CDR2 SNTAGT. This CDR3 spans 16 amino acids. Trimming removed 0 bases at V and 5 bases at J, with 13 bases between.

In DNA, the CDR3 is TGTGCCAGCAGTTTTAACACAGATACGCAGTATTTT. This codes for CASSFNTDTQYF. The chain links TRBV27 to TRBJ2-3; no reliable D call. V was clipped by 3 bases and J by 2 bases, with 3 bases between them. Germline V gives CDR1 MNHEY, CDR2 SMNVEV (reference sequence). The CDR3 totals 12 residues.

The CDR3 DNA reads as TGTGCCAGCAGCGTAGGCGTAGATACGCAGTATTTT. Its protein is CASSVGVDTQYF. The V call is TRBV9, the J call TRBJ2-3; D is unclear. The length of the CDR3 is 12 residues. The germline V gene has CDR1 SGDLS and CDR2 YYNGEE. Trimming removed 0 bases at V and 5 bases at J, with 4 bases between.

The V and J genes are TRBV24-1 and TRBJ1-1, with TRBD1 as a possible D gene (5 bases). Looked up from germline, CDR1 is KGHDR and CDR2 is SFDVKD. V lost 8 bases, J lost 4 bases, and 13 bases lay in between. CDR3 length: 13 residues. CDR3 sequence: CATMGRVGTEAFF. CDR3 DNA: TGTGCCACCATGGGCAGGGTGGGCACTGAAGCTTTCTTT.

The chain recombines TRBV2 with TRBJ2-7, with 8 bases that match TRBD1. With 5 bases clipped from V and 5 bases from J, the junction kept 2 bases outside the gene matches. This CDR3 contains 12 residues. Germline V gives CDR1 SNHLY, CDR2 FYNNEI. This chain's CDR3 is CASSLQGDEQYF. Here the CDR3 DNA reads TGTGCCAGCAGTCTACAGGGGGACGAGCAGTACTTC.